The T cell receptor beta chain described here comes from a study of T cells in Graves' hyperthyroidism and ophthalmopathy. Study results and limitations: Appearing also in blood were most of the thyroid clonotypes expanded above 0.001.

Amplification yielded TCR beta CDR3 regions, with RNA transcripts as the source. HTBI primers were the set used in a first-round RT-PCR of the TCR CDR3. TCRdb independently ran MiXCR on the multiplex PCR reads; one entry per CDR3 protein. The sample holds some 550,000 distinct CDR3 sequences, around 20% seen once. As concerns this clonotype: The antigen is undetermined.

Stable hyperthyroidism: no ophthalmopathy progression over 18 months of follow-up. Uncontrolled infections, other autoimmune diseases, pregnancy or lactation led to exclusion of patients. This CDR3 is built from 14 residues. The V gene's germline CDR1 is LGHDT and CDR2 YNNKEL (reference sequence). V was trimmed by 4 bases and J by 5 bases, leaving 12 bases between them. The clonotype originates from a man aged 18-30 years with Graves' hyperthyroidism. The rearrangement links TRBV3-1 to TRBJ1-5; D remains unclear. The sample taken for sequencing was blood. This CDR3 reads CASSRTRRDQPQHF. As DNA, the CDR3 is TGTGCCAGCAGCCGAACCCGTCGGGATCAGCCCCAGCATTTT.